This TCR beta chain was documented in a study of T cells after yellow fever vaccination. UMIs and a universal primer site were added when TCR cDNA was made by 5'RACE template switching. TCRdb called the 5' RACE reads again in MiXCR, with one record for every CDR3 protein. This sample has about 500,000 distinct CDR3 sequences; about 15% occur once, and the top ten carry roughly 17%. This CDR3 has 15 residues. The V gene lost 7 bases and the J gene lost 3 bases, with 16 bases spanning the gap. The clonotype was recovered from a man aged 18 to 29 who received the YFV17D yellow fever vaccine. Specimen: PBMCs, collected 5 days after the first yellow fever vaccination. V usage is TRBV23-1 and J usage is TRBJ2-4; tentatively, D is TRBD2 (7 bases). TRBV23-1 is flagged as an ORF with uncertain function. CDR3: CASTLGGHGKNIQYF. The CDR3 bases are TGCGCCAGCACCCTCGGGGGGCACGGCAAAAACATTCAGTACTTC.